This T cell receptor (beta chain) originates from a study of T-cell reconstitution after alpha-beta-depleted transplantation in children (dated by TCRdb to between 2015 and 2016). Looking at the study overall: Using TCR repertoire profiling, the study followed T-cell immune reconstitution in a quantitative way in children after TCRalphabeta/CD19-depleted allogeneic hematopoietic cell transplantation.

In its sample, this clonotype was seen many times. Its antigen is not yet known. No base-level quality is on record; no much larger clone is a single base apart. The time point tag for this specimen amounts to: day 60 (about 2 months) after transplantation. Per the publication, the treatment or condition label means: allogeneic hematopoietic cell transplantation with graft depleted of TCRalphabeta T cells and CD19 B cells. The transplant recipients were children given TCRalphabeta/CD19-depleted allogeneic hematopoietic cell grafts. The library was produced with PCR. Data came from an Illumina HiSeq 2500. TCR library preparation used molecular barcoding, with unique molecular identifiers applied to normalize quantification of the TCRbeta repertoire. TCRdb redid the processing of the public reads, applying fastp at Q25 and MiXCR, and retained in-frame beta chains. Identical CDR3 proteins give one entry, which carries the most common genes and DNA. The sample data list under 50,000 distinct CDR3 sequences, and around 9% of these were observed just once. About 25% of the sample goes to the ten largest clones.

The germline V gene (reference sequence) provides CDR1 LNHNV and CDR2 YYDKDF. Including cysteine and phenylalanine, the CDR3 has 17 amino acids. This entry keeps only the CDR3 DNA: 51 bases, framed from base 1. V is clipped by 1 base and J by 0 bases, and the sequence between their germline boundaries is 13 bases long. The paper's findings and limits, for the study overall: The high TCRbeta diversity at day 60 in some patients was ascribed to recipient T cells and intrathymic progenitors that had survived conditioning. Hyperexpanded clone frequencies declined over subsequent months; after one year, T-cell counts and TCRbeta diversity were mostly attributed to newly produced T cells. The apparently early alphabetaT-cell count recovery about two months after transplant was reportedly dependent on only several hundred rapidly expanded clones derived from non-depleted graft cells.

The chain links TRBV15 with TRBJ2-1, with a weak D call of TRBD2 (6 bases match). Sequenced material: PBMCs, mostly from graft donor cells, taken 60 days after TCRalphabeta/CD19-depleted stem cell transplant. The TCR sequence derives from a male patient between 2 and 9 years old who had a stem cell transplant for chronic granulomatous disease, so the T cells may come from the graft donor. The CDR3 here reads CATSRVGGGSSYNEQFF. The DNA sequence is as follows: TGTGCCACCAGCAGAGTTGGAGGAGGGAGCTCCTACAATGAGCAGTTCTTC. The CDR3, completed at both ends by the reference TRBV15 and TRBJ2-1 genes, gives the full variable domain DAMVIQNPRYQVTQFGKPVTLSCSQTLNHNVMYWYQQKSSQAPKLLFHYYDKDFNNEADTPDNFQSRRPNTSFCFLDIRSPGLGDTAMYLCATSRVGGGSSYNEQFFGPGTRLTVL.